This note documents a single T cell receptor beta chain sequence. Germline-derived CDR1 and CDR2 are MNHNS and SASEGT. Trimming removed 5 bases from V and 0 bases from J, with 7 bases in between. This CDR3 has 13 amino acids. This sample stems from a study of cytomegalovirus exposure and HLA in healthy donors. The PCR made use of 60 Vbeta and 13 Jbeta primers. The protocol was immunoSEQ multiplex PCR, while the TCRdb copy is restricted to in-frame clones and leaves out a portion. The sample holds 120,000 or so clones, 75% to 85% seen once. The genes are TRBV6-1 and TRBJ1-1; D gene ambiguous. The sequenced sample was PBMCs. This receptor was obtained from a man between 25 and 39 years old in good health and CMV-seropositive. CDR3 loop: CASSWSLNTEAFF. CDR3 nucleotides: TGTGCCAGCAGTTGGAGTCTGAACACTGAAGCTTTCTTT.